This T cell receptor (beta chain) was recovered during a study of radiation and T cells in renal cell carcinoma (dated by TCRdb to 2020 to 2021). About the investigation overall: In total, 53 samples underwent TCR beta sequencing: about 26 tumors plus 27 peripheral blood samples. The last blood draw happened 4 weeks after radiation, timed to coincide with nephrectomy. Across all 53 samples, several million unique CDR3 nucleotide sequences, encoding 2.5 million to 3 million unique CDR3 amino acid sequences, were identified. General study outcomes and caveats: Because the trial had a single-armed design, the trial could not examine how radiation dose or scheduling affected the TCR repertoire. An increase in top tumor clonotypes in blood was observed from baseline to 2 weeks post-radiation, followed by contraction by 4 weeks, which was taken to suggest transient expansion of tumor-resident clones. Changes in the blood repertoire were not tracked past 4 weeks after treatment. No pretreatment tumor biopsies were available, so the baseline intratumoral presence of clonotypes could not be determined.

TCR beta libraries were generated from genomic DNA with the immunoSEQ kit, following the manufacturer's recommendations. To prepare the libraries, a first multiplex PCR with proprietary primers was run, followed by a second PCR that added unique barcodes, and a bead cleanup was done after each round. A kit-provided positive control reaction and a negative control reaction were included in every sample batch. The final libraries underwent checking on an Agilent 4200 TapeStation D1000 ScreenTape, volumetric pooling, and quantification by qPCR. Sequencing ran on an Illumina NextSeq500 with a MidOutput 150-cycle cartridge, using 156 Read1 and 15 Index1 cycles with kit custom primers. The pooled library was loaded at 0.8 to 1 pM, with a roughly 20% PhiX control spiked in. The authors' pipeline ran thus. The vendor-processed data were analyzed in R, and a clonotype was defined as all T cells that share the same CDR3 nucleotide sequence. For clone abundance analyses, frequencies were normalized to the 10,000 most abundant clones in each sample. Public T cell clones, which averaged fewer than five per sample, were excluded before analysis. An abundance difference of at least 32-fold between compartments was the criterion for calling clonotypes tumor-enriched or baseline blood-enriched. A beta-binomial differential abundance model was used to identify clonotypes that expanded or contracted between blood time points. The Baroni-Urbani and Buser coefficient was used to measure tumor-blood repertoire similarity, and groups were compared with two-tailed Wilcoxon tests in R. The clones in this table, taken by TCRdb from immuneACCESS, are in-frame only. Not every clone is retained; where verified, under half of the shortfall comes from an unresolved V gene, and the cause of the rest is unknown. From that table come the V and J calls and clone size; the DNA was used to work out D and trimming. The sample table holds around 95,000 clones, of which around 84% were seen once. The top ten clones comprise less than 7.5% of the sample.

In the germline V gene, CDR1 corresponds to SGHRS and CDR2 to YFSETQ. V lost 1 base and J lost 9 bases; the stretch between them is 14 bases long. There are 14 amino acids in the CDR3, from cysteine to phenylalanine inclusive. The sequence is cut down to CDR3 DNA, 42 bases in frame from base 1. A note on this clone: Its antigen specificity is not known. Per-nucleotide qualities are absent, and no much larger clonotype sits a single base away.

Read against the paper, the sample's time point label means: blood 4 weeks post-SBRT, at nephrectomy. In light of the paper, this sample's treatment or condition label describes: 15 Gy SBRT to primary tumor, nephrectomy 4 weeks later. Samples were obtained from a clinical trial, in which 15 Gy stereotactic body radiation therapy was delivered to primary renal cell carcinomas and nephrectomy was performed 4 weeks later. Serial peripheral blood from radiation-treated patients was sampled at baseline, 2 weeks and 4 weeks after SBRT to track tumor-enriched clonotypes. All patients had renal cell carcinoma with clear cell pathology. Genomic DNA for TCR sequencing was prepared using the QIAamp DNA Blood Mini Kit (Qiagen). Only samples passing all quality control checks were included in the analyses.

The sequence derives from a man in his 60s with renal cell carcinoma. The chain uses TRBV5-1 and TRBJ2-1; no D gene is confidently identified. The material sequenced was blood, taken from a patient whose treatment included radiotherapy and nephrectomy. The CDR3 corresponds to CASSLRGPPPEQFF. The nucleotides are TGCGCCAGCAGCTTGAGAGGCCCCCCCCCTGAGCAGTTCTTC.